Listed here are 22 T cell receptor beta chains from one sample, sequenced in a study of beta chain features in type 1 diabetes. The sequenced template was cDNA made from the entire isolated RNA. Data came from immunoSEQ multiplex PCR; TCRdb stores just in-frame clones and leaves some out. Of over 600,000 clones listed, under 15% are singletons. For these TCRs, the target antigens are not known. Study-wide points: Across all four CD4+ subsets, people with type 1 diabetes showed modestly shorter TCRB CDR3s.

The sequenced sample was naive CD4+ T cells from blood. The origin of the receptors is a man aged 25-45 years with type 1 diabetes.

The CDR3 loop reads CSGGTVQETQYF. DNA of the CDR3: TGCAGCGGGGGGACAGTCCAAGAGACCCAGTACTTC. The chain combines TRBV29-1 with TRBJ2-5; 7 nucleotides line up with TRBD1. Trimming cost V 7 bases and J 1 base; bases outside gene matches: 3. Germline V gives CDR1 SQVTM, CDR2 ANQGSEA. The CDR3 extends over 12 amino acids.

In this sample, this clone turned up a few times. The CDR3: CAISESVNRSWDYGYTF. The CDR3 region has the DNA TGTGCCATCAGTGAGTCAGTGAACAGGTCGTGGGATTATGGCTACACCTTC. The chain joins TRBV10-3 to TRBJ1-2; D is possibly TRBD1 (5 bases). The ends were cut back, 0 bases at V and 5 bases at J, with 19 bases in the middle. CDR3 length: 17 residues. Germline CDR1 is ENHRY and CDR2 is SYGVKD.

CDR3 loop: CSVAGQGDTEAFF. The CDR3 bases are TGCAGCGTTGCGGGACAGGGTGACACTGAAGCTTTCTTT. This chain joins TRBV29-1 and TRBJ1-1, with 9 nucleotides matching TRBD1. The CDR3 length is 13 residues. Trimming removed 4 bases from V and 3 bases from J; junction bases left unmatched: 3. Germline V gene sequence: CDR1 SQVTM, CDR2 ANQGSEA.

V gene TRBV7-2 combines with J gene TRBJ2-7, with TRBD2 identical over 8 bases. CDR3 size: 13 residues. Trimming cost V 8 bases and J 3 bases; bases outside gene matches: 6. Germline lookup yields CDR1 SGHTA and CDR2 FQGNSA. CDR3 DNA sequence: TGTGCCAGCGGAGTGGCGGGGGGCTACGAGCAGTACTTC. It encodes CASGVAGGYEQYF.

The V call is TRBV11-2, the J call TRBJ1-6; D is perhaps TRBD1 (6 bases). The ends were cut back, 4 bases at V and 10 bases at J, with 20 bases in the middle. This CDR3 comprises 16 residues. CDR1 is SGHAT and CDR2 is FQNNGV in the germline V gene. The CDR3 region is CASSSLRDGRGSPLHF. The CDR3 DNA reads as TGTGCCAGCAGCTCACTCCGGGACGGAAGGGGGTCACCCCTCCACTTT.

The chain has TRBV19 and TRBJ1-1; D ambiguous. Germline V gene sequence: CDR1 LNHDA, CDR2 SQIVND (reference sequence). This CDR3 region has 13 residues. Trimming removed 4 bases at V and 1 base at J, with 7 bases between. For the CDR3, the DNA is TGTGCCAGTAGTAATTGGCAGAACACTGAAGCTTTCTTT. This encodes CASSNWQNTEAFF.

The chain employs TRBV7-9 and TRBJ1-4; weak D call: TRBD1 (6 bases). Trimming removed 5 bases at V and 5 bases at J, with 15 bases between. Germline values: CDR1 SEHNR, CDR2 FQNEAQ (reference sequence). The CDR3 loop spans 15 amino acids. This CDR3 is CASSPTTGRNEKLFF. The CDR3 region has the DNA TGTGCCAGCAGCCCGACGACAGGAAGAAATGAAAAACTGTTTTTT.

In its sample, this clone was seen a few times. The chain has TRBV7-2 and TRBJ1-4, with 8 nucleotides matching TRBD1. The trim removed 5 bases at V and 3 bases at J, leaving 8 bases unmatched. This CDR3 is built from 16 residues. CDR1 is SGHTA, CDR2 FQGNSA, per germline. The DNA for the CDR3 is TGTGCCAGCAGCATAATGCACAGGGGGTCTAATGAAAAACTGTTTTTT. Translating it yields CASSIMHRGSNEKLFF.

This clone was counted between two and nine times. The chain links TRBV29-1 to TRBJ2-7; D not resolved. Germline V gene lookup returns CDR1 SQVTM and CDR2 ANQGSEA. The CDR3 length is 12 residues. Trimming took 4 bases from V and 0 from J, leaving 7 bases between them. The CDR3 region is CSVAPSSYEQYF. In DNA form, the CDR3 reads TGCAGCGTTGCCCCCAGCTCCTACGAGCAGTACTTC.

This chain links TRBV10-3 with TRBJ2-5; 11 bases line up with TRBD1. The CDR3 contains 14 residues. Trimming cost V 3 bases and J 4 bases; bases outside gene matches: 1. CDR1 and CDR2 from the germline V gene are ENHRY and SYGVKD. CDR3 loop: CAISDGTGGETQYF. Written as DNA, the CDR3 is TGTGCCATCAGTGATGGGACAGGGGGAGAGACCCAGTACTTC.

V is TRBV18 and J is TRBJ2-5, with D possibly being TRBD1 (6 bases). V lost 6 bases and J 3 bases, leaving 20 bases between the germline ends. The CDR3 is 16 amino acids. From germline, CDR1 is KGHSH and CDR2 LQKENI. CDR3 sequence reads: CASSRKQGLVEETQYF. CDR3 bases: TGTGCCAGCTCGCGCAAACAGGGTTTAGTGGAAGAGACCCAGTACTTC.

This clone came up a few times. The rearrangement uses TRBV9 and TRBJ1-2, with 10 bases aligning to TRBD1. Losses at the gene ends were 0 bases for V and 2 bases for J; bases not matched to a gene: 7. This CDR3 region has 17 residues. In germline, CDR1 is SGDLS, CDR2 YYNGEE. CDR3 coding DNA: TGTGCCAGCAGCGTAGGCGGACAGGGGGAAGTCAACTATGGCTACACCTTC. It codes for CASSVGGQGEVNYGYTF.

This clone was seen more than once but under ten times. The chain combines TRBV19 with TRBJ2-7; TRBD1 aligns across 8 bases. There are 14 residues in the CDR3. Trimming removed 4 bases from V and 5 bases from J; junction bases left unmatched: 7. From germline, CDR1 is LNHDA and CDR2 SQIVND (reference sequence). This CDR3 reads CASSRQGTSDEQYF. DNA for the CDR3: TGTGCCAGTAGTAGACAGGGGACAAGCGACGAGCAGTACTTC.

This clone was picked up one time. The J gene is TRBJ2-6, the V gene TRBV4-3; 11 bases map to TRBD1. There are 19 residues in the CDR3. J gave up 0 bases and V 3 bases, and 7 bases lay outside the gene matches. Germline V CDR1 and CDR2: LGHNA, YSLEER. CDR3 protein: CASSQLTGTGGSGANVLTF. In DNA form, the CDR3 reads TGCGCCAGCAGCCAGCTTACCGGGACAGGGGGCTCTGGGGCCAACGTCCTGACTTTC.

There are a few counts of this clone. V usage is TRBV29-1 and J usage is TRBJ2-7; 7 bases are shared with TRBD1. J lost 6 bases, V lost 3 bases, and 5 bases had no gene match. Germline loops: CDR1 SQVTM, CDR2 ANQGSEA. The CDR3 has 12 residues. The CDR3 region has the DNA TGCAGCGTTGACAGGGGGTCGGGCGAGCAGTACTTC. This sequence encodes CSVDRGSGEQYF.

This chain joins TRBV11-2 and TRBJ2-3; D not resolved. V lost 5 bases and J 0 bases, leaving 9 bases between the germline ends. From germline, CDR1 is SGHAT and CDR2 FQNNGV. This CDR3 has 14 amino acids. The CDR3, as DNA: TGTGCCAGCAGCCTATGGGGTAGCACAGATACGCAGTATTTT. Its protein is CASSLWGSTDTQYF.

V and J are TRBV30 and TRBJ2-7; 7 bases are shared with TRBD2. Germline V lookup: CDR1 GTSNPN, CDR2 SVGIG (reference sequence). The CDR3 consists of 12 residues. V lost 0 bases, J lost 11 bases, and 7 bases stayed unmatched. The CDR3 region is CAWSVQRGSKYF. The CDR3 coding sequence is TGTGCCTGGAGTGTACAGCGGGGCAGCAAGTACTTC.

This clone has just a few counts. V is TRBV30 and J is TRBJ1-4; D gene uncertain. The CDR3 loop spans 11 amino acids. Trimming left V 4 bases short and J 5 bases short, with 5 bases between. Germline CDR1 GTSNPN, CDR2 SVGIG (reference sequence). CDR3 protein: CAWIRNEKLFF. The CDR3 DNA follows: TGTGCCTGGATTCGAAATGAAAAACTGTTTTTT.

This clone was seen a few times. The V call is TRBV30, the J call TRBJ1-4; TRBD1 matches at 8 bases. The CDR3 covers 13 residues. Germline V gene lookup returns CDR1 GTSNPN and CDR2 SVGIG (reference sequence). V lost 2 bases, J lost 10 bases, and 6 bases stayed unmatched. The CDR3 DNA reads TGTGCCTGGAGTTCGGACAGGGAGTCAAAACTGTTTTTT. Translated: CAWSSDRESKLFF.

The chain is built from TRBV29-1 and TRBJ2-5; D perhaps matches TRBD1 (6 bases). The germline V and J ends were trimmed by 4 bases and 1 base, with 10 bases remaining between them. Germline assignment: CDR1 SQVTM and CDR2 ANQGSEA. The CDR3 sequence is 13 residues long. CDR3 residues: CSVVQDSQETQYF. CDR3 sequence (DNA): TGCAGCGTTGTTCAGGACAGCCAAGAGACCCAGTACTTC.

This clone was seen only a few times. The chain combines TRBV5-1 with TRBJ1-2; D is unclear. This CDR3 contains 15 residues. Deletions cut 0 bases from V and 7 bases from J, with 16 bases between. Germline assignment: CDR1 SGHRS and CDR2 YFSETQ. CDR3 DNA sequence: TGCGCCAGCAGCTTGGAGCCATCTCGGGGAGGTGGCTACACCTTC. Its protein is CASSLEPSRGGGYTF.

In this sample, this clone turned up a few times. Other DNA sequences in the same sample also yield this CDR3. This chain joins TRBV7-2 and TRBJ1-5; D gene uncertain. CDR3 length: 12 amino acids. V lost 2 bases, J lost 6 bases, and 5 bases lay in between. CDR1 and CDR2 from the germline V gene are SGHTA and FQGNSA. In DNA, the CDR3 is TGTGCCAGCAGCTTAAACGGTCAGCCCCAGCATTTT. Its protein product is CASSLNGQPQHF.